This T cell receptor (beta chain) was sequenced for a study of blood T cell repertoires in COVID-19. Across the study: Sample material is recorded as cDNA or gDNA derived from T cells, B-cell-depleted T cells, or PBMCs.

As handled by the study authors: Amplification of reference gene primers was used by the study to estimate nucleated cell counts. TCRdb's table, derived via immunoSEQ multiplex PCR, lists solely in-frame clones and lacks some. For V, J and clone size, that table is used; D and trimming come from the DNA. The sample has roughly 180,000 clones; around 79% are singletons. The receptor comes from an older woman with COVID-19, enrolled during active disease. The sample taken for sequencing was peripheral blood.

The CDR3 DNA follows: TGTGCCAGCAGCTTAAATGGCGGGAGCACAGATACGCAGTATTTT. Amino acid sequence: CASSLNGGSTDTQYF. This sequence joins TRBV7-3 and TRBJ2-3; tentative D call: TRBD2 (5 bases). CDR1 SGHTA and CDR2 FQGTGA come from the germline V gene. Trimming stripped 1 base from V and 0 bases from J, with 8 bases between. The CDR3 contains 15 residues.